One sample yielded the 29 T cell receptor beta chains listed below, sequenced in a study of blood T cell repertoires in COVID-19. The data were produced by immunoSEQ multiplex PCR, yet TCRdb's version contains in-frame clones alone and is incomplete. The sample has over 60,000 clones, approximately 89% seen once; the top ten hold about 9.1%. Source material: peripheral blood. All receptors derive from a man older than 75 with acute or convalescent COVID-19.

The rearrangement uses TRBV19 and TRBJ2-3; 11 nucleotides line up with TRBD2. CDR3 length: 17 residues. The ends lost 4 bases at V and 2 bases at J; junction bases unmatched: 8. Germline-derived CDR1 and CDR2 are LNHDA and SQIVND (reference sequence). The CDR3 coding sequence is TGTGCCAGTAGTAAATTACTAGCGGGGGACCTCACAGATACGCAGTATTTT. Amino acid sequence: CASSKLLAGDLTDTQYF.

The chain uses TRBV3-1 (or the pseudogene TRBV3-2) and TRBJ1-5; a weak D match, TRBD1 (5 bases). The germline V gene encodes CDR1 LGHDT and CDR2 YNNKEL (reference sequence). This CDR3 comprises 16 residues. The germline V and J ends were trimmed by 0 bases and 1 base, with 10 bases remaining between them. CDR3 protein: CASSQEVPGSNQPQHF. The CDR3, as DNA: TGTGCCAGCAGCCAAGAGGTCCCAGGGAGCAATCAGCCCCAGCATTTT.

This clone is a singleton in its sample. V is TRBV18 and J is TRBJ2-7; TRBD1 matches at 9 bases. The V segment lost 8 bases and the J segment 0 bases; nucleotides outside the gene matches: 8. The CDR3 sequence is 15 residues long. Germline V lookup: CDR1 KGHSH, CDR2 LQKENI. As DNA, the CDR3 is TGTGCCAGCGCCTCCGGGACAGGGAGCTCCTACGAGCAGTACTTC. Translated, it gives CASASGTGSSYEQYF.

This chain joins TRBV30 and TRBJ2-5, with 10 bases that match TRBD2. This CDR3 contains 14 residues. V gave up 2 bases and J gave up 5 bases; unmatched junction bases: 5. Germline values: CDR1 GTSNPN, CDR2 SVGIG (reference sequence). The chain's CDR3 is CAWSRAGGTETQYF. Written as DNA, the CDR3 is TGTGCCTGGAGTAGAGCGGGGGGGACGGAGACCCAGTACTTC.

The rearrangement joins TRBV7-2 to TRBJ1-5; tentatively, D is TRBD1 (5 bases). The CDR3 has 14 residues. The germline gives CDR1 SGHTA, CDR2 FQGNSA. Trimming left V 1 base short and J 7 bases short, with 11 bases between. CDR3 DNA: TGTGCCAGCAGCTTAGTTAGGCAGGGACAGCCCCAGCATTTT. It encodes CASSLVRQGQPQHF.

The gene calls are TRBV18 and TRBJ1-4; D gene uncertain. Germline values: CDR1 KGHSH, CDR2 LQKENI. This CDR3 comprises 14 residues. V shed 3 bases and J shed 8 bases, with 13 bases lying between them. In DNA, the CDR3 is TGTGCCAGCTCACCCCGGGAGACCCGGGAAAAACTGTTTTTT. Its protein product is CASSPRETREKLFF. The whole variable domain, remainder taken from reference TRBV18 and TRBJ1-4, is NAGVMQNPRHLVRRRGQEARLRCSPMKGHSHVYWYRQLPEEGLKFMVYLQKENIIDESGMPKERFSAEFPKEGPSILRIQQVVRGDSAAYFCASSPRETREKLFFGSGTQLSVL.

The rearrangement uses TRBV7-2 and TRBJ2-1; TRBD2 matches 9 bases. J gave up 10 bases and V 0 bases, and 7 bases lay outside the gene matches. The CDR3 totals 15 residues. Per germline, CDR1 SGHTA and CDR2 FQGNSA. The CDR3 DNA reads as TGTGCCAGCAGCTTAGCTGCGGGAGGGCTGGTAGAGCAGTTCTTC. This codes for CASSLAAGGLVEQFF.

J is TRBJ2-3 and V is TRBV7-9, with 9 bases aligning to TRBD2. Trimming removed 4 bases from V and 5 bases from J; junction bases left unmatched: 7. The CDR3 extends over 15 amino acids. CDR1 SEHNR and CDR2 FQNEAQ come from the germline V gene (reference sequence). This CDR3 reads CASSSVAGAGDTQYF. In nucleotides, the CDR3 is TGTGCCAGCAGCTCCGTAGCGGGGGCGGGAGATACGCAGTATTTT.

The V and J genes are TRBV12-3 or TRBV12-4 and TRBJ1-1; 7 nucleotides agree with TRBD1. The length of the CDR3 is 13 residues. V gave up 6 bases and J gave up 5 bases; unmatched junction bases: 6. CDR3 nucleotides: TGTGCCAGCAGACCCTTACAGGGGACTGAAGCTTTCTTT. Translation: CASRPLQGTEAFF.

This clone was observed a handful of times. This chain uses TRBV2 with TRBJ1-1, with 7 bases lining up with TRBD1. The germline V gene has CDR1 SNHLY and CDR2 FYNNEI. The trim removed 8 bases at V and 0 bases at J, leaving 6 bases unmatched. This CDR3 has 14 amino acids. In nucleotides, the CDR3 is TGTGCCAGCGCGGGACAGACGATGAACACTGAAGCTTTCTTT. Its protein product is CASAGQTMNTEAFF.

This chain uses TRBV19 with TRBJ1-1, with 7 bases identical to TRBD1. Germline V CDR1 and CDR2: LNHDA, SQIVND (reference sequence). This CDR3 comprises 15 residues. Trimming took 2 bases from V and 5 from J; bases not matched to a gene: 8. Written as DNA, the CDR3 is TGTGCCAGTAGTATAAAACAGGCAGGGGGAACTGAAGCTTTCTTT. It encodes CASSIKQAGGTEAFF.

V usage is TRBV2 and J usage is TRBJ2-7; maybe TRBD1 (6 bases). Trimming cost V 1 base and J 5 bases, with 12 bases left between them. The germline CDR1 and CDR2 sequences are SNHLY and FYNNEI. The CDR3 runs to 14 residues. CDR3 coding DNA: TGTGCCAGCAGTGAAGTCTACAGGGTAAACGAGCAGTACTTC. It is translated as CASSEVYRVNEQYF.

Points on this clone: At one end the junction does not follow the germline gene, possibly because of a read error. J is TRBJ2-7 and V is TRBV7-9; 8 nucleotides line up with TRBD2. CDR3 size: 13 residues. The germline gives CDR1 SEHNR, CDR2 FQNEAQ (reference sequence). CDR3 sequence (DNA): TGTGCCAGCAGCTTAGATAATCCCGGGACTAGATGCTTC. Its protein product is CASSLDNPGTRCF.

The chain couples TRBV15 to TRBJ1-4; unclear D gene. The germline CDR1 and CDR2 sequences are LNHNV and YYDKDF (reference sequence). CDR3 size: 15 residues. The germline V and J ends were trimmed by 1 base and 4 bases, with 10 bases remaining between them. As DNA, the CDR3 is TGTGCCACCAGCAGAGTCCTCGGGGTTAATGAAAAACTGTTTTTT. It specifies CATSRVLGVNEKLFF.

J is TRBJ2-7 and V is TRBV5-1, with D uncertain. The length of the CDR3 is 15 residues. Germline values: CDR1 SGHRS, CDR2 YFSETQ. The V end was cut by 3 bases, the J end by 7 bases, with 20 bases between. This chain's CDR3 is CASSSGQLKRGEQYF. CDR3 sequence (DNA): TGCGCCAGCAGCTCCGGTCAACTAAAACGTGGGGAGCAGTACTTC.

V is TRBV6-5 and J is TRBJ2-2; 11 bases are shared with TRBD1. The CDR3 is 15 residues long. Germline trimming cut 8 bases from V and 7 bases from J; bases unmatched to any gene: 9. In germline, CDR1 is MNHEY, CDR2 SVGAGI. The CDR3 nucleotides read TGTGCCAGCGCACTCGGACAGGGGGCGATCGGGGAGCTGTTTTTT. Encoded protein: CASALGQGAIGELFF.

The chain is built from TRBV5-4 and TRBJ1-3; the D gene is possibly TRBD1 (5 bases). The CDR3 runs 16 residues. Per germline, CDR1 SGHNT and CDR2 YYREEE (reference sequence). Trimming removed 0 bases from V and 0 bases from J, with 10 bases in between. Here the CDR3 DNA reads TGTGCCAGCAGCTTGGGGGGGGTGATCTCTGGAAACACCATATATTTT. It encodes CASSLGGVISGNTIYF.

The V call is TRBV15, the J call TRBJ2-3, with 7 bases identical to TRBD2. The V gene end was trimmed by 5 bases and the J gene end by 4 bases; junction bases not matched to a gene: 15. The CDR3 sequence is 17 residues long. CDR1 LNHNV and CDR2 YYDKDF come from the germline V gene (reference sequence). CDR3 residues: CATSVDPGGGGADTQYF. CDR3 coding DNA: TGTGCCACCAGCGTAGACCCGGGAGGCGGAGGAGCAGATACGCAGTATTTT. Looking up the rest from reference TRBV15 and TRBJ2-3 gives the full variable domain: DAMVIQNPRYQVTQFGKPVTLSCSQTLNHNVMYWYQQKSSQAPKLLFHYYDKDFNNEADTPDNFQSRRPNTSFCFLDIRSPGLGDTAMYLCATSVDPGGGGADTQYFGPGTRLTVL.

This sequence joins TRBV5-4 and TRBJ1-2, with D unresolved. CDR3 size: 14 residues. Trimming pared 1 base from V and 5 bases from J, leaving 12 bases between. Germline lookup yields CDR1 SGHNT and CDR2 YYREEE (reference sequence). CDR3 sequence reads: CASSLWEAGYGYTF. CDR3 nucleotides: TGTGCCAGCAGCTTGTGGGAGGCTGGGTATGGCTACACCTTC.

CDR3 DNA sequence: TGTGCCAGCAGCTTGGACAGGATGAACACTGAAGCTTTCTTT. Translated, it gives CASSLDRMNTEAFF. V gene TRBV5-5 combines with J gene TRBJ1-1; D may be TRBD1 (5 bases). Germline CDR1 SGHKS, CDR2 YYEKEE (reference sequence). The CDR3 sequence is 14 residues long. Trimming removed 0 bases from V and 0 bases from J, with 6 bases in between.

The chain employs TRBV4-1 and TRBJ1-1; no reliable D call. There are 16 residues in the CDR3. The germline gives CDR1 MGHRA, CDR2 YSYEKL. V lost 4 bases and J 0 bases, leaving 15 bases between the germline ends. For the CDR3, the DNA is TGCGCCAGCAGCCGTACAAGGGAGGTTATGAACACTGAAGCTTTCTTT. Its translation: CASSRTREVMNTEAFF.

V and J are TRBV6-5 and TRBJ2-5, with 8 bases that match TRBD2. V was clipped by 8 bases and J by 4 bases; unmatched bases: 9. This CDR3 is built from 14 residues. Per the germline V gene, CDR1 is MNHEY and CDR2 is SVGAGI. CDR3 sequence reads: CASSVGGGRETQYF. In nucleotides, the CDR3 is TGTGCCAGCTCGGTGGGCGGGGGGCGAGAGACCCAGTACTTC.

Concerning this clone: The junction shows a germline mismatch at one end, possibly a read error. CDR3 coding DNA: TGTGCCAGTAGTTTTGGGACTCTTCAGCCAGTCTTC. Its translation is CASSFGTLQPVF. This chain connects TRBV19 to TRBJ2-1; a weak D match, TRBD2 (6 bases). The CDR3 is made up of 12 amino acids. CDR1 and CDR2 from the germline V gene are LNHDA and SQIVND (reference sequence).

V usage is TRBV3-1 (or the pseudogene TRBV3-2) and J usage is TRBJ1-2; 11 bases fit TRBD1. There are 14 residues in the CDR3. Per germline, CDR1 LGHDT and CDR2 YNNKEL (reference sequence). The junction had 6 bases not matched to a gene; V was cut back by 4 bases and J by 8 bases. The CDR3 region is CASSLQDRGQGYTF. CDR3 in DNA: TGTGCCAGCAGCCTCCAGGACAGGGGGCAAGGCTACACCTTC.

This sequence joins TRBV19 and TRBJ2-1, with 10 nucleotides matching TRBD1. The V gene's germline CDR1 is LNHDA and CDR2 SQIVND (reference sequence). The ends lost 4 bases at V and 5 bases at J; junction bases unmatched: 5. The CDR3 is 15 residues long. For the CDR3, the DNA is TGTGCCAGTAGTAGCGGGACAGGGGACCACAATGAGCAGTTCTTC. It yields the protein CASSSGTGDHNEQFF.

The gene calls are TRBV7-9 and TRBJ2-5; TRBD2 agrees at 12 bases. The CDR3 runs to 15 residues. V lost 5 bases, J lost 5 bases, and 6 bases stayed unmatched. From germline, CDR1 is SEHNR and CDR2 FQNEAQ (reference sequence). As DNA, the CDR3 is TGTGCCAGCAGCGCGACTAGCGGGGGACGTGAGACCCAGTACTTC. This translates into CASSATSGGRETQYF.

This chain connects TRBV11-1 to TRBJ1-4, with D unresolved. This CDR3 comprises 13 residues. V lost 5 bases and J 8 bases, leaving 12 bases between the germline ends. Germline CDR1 reads SGHAT; CDR2 reads FQDESV (reference sequence). CDR3 in DNA: TGTGCCAGCAGCCCAACAGTAGGAGAAAAACTGTTTTTT. This encodes CASSPTVGEKLFF.

The gene calls are TRBV7-8 and TRBJ2-4; 8 bases match TRBD1. The germline V gene has CDR1 SGHVS and CDR2 FQNEAQ. This CDR3 is 16 amino acids long. The V gene end was trimmed by 5 bases and the J gene end by 1 base; junction bases not matched to a gene: 7. The CDR3, as DNA: TGTGCCAGCAGCCCAGTCAGGGGGCTGGCCAAAAACATTCAGTACTTC. Translation gives CASSPVRGLAKNIQYF. The full variable domain, its missing parts supplied by reference TRBV7-8 and TRBJ2-4, is GAGVSQSPRYKVAKRGQDVALRCDPISGHVSLFWYQQALGQGPEFLTYFQNEAQLDKSGLPSDRFFAERPEGSVSTLKIQRTQQEDSAVYLCASSPVRGLAKNIQYFGAGTRLSVL.

This chain joins TRBV13 and TRBJ2-5, with D possibly TRBD2 on 6 matching bases. V lost 5 bases to trimming and J lost 7 bases, with 11 bases between them. Germline V lookup: CDR1 PRHDT, CDR2 FYEKMQ (reference sequence). The CDR3 covers 12 residues. The CDR3 spells CASSAGTGTQYF. In DNA form, the CDR3 reads TGTGCCAGCAGCGCGGGGACCGGGACCCAGTACTTC.